The 27 T cell receptor beta chains below were found in one sample sequenced in a study of cytomegalovirus exposure and HLA in healthy donors. PCR employed 60 Vbeta and 13 Jbeta primers. Only in-frame clones appear in the TCRdb table, and some are missing; sequencing was by immunoSEQ multiplex PCR. This sample's table has around 130,000 clones. Sequencing was carried out using PBMCs. The receptors derive from a woman in her forties in good health and CMV-seronegative.

The chain carries TRBV4-3 and TRBJ1-4; TRBD1 aligns across 9 bases. There are 20 residues in the CDR3. Per germline, CDR1 LGHNA and CDR2 YSLEER. V lost 1 base to trimming and J lost 3 bases; unmatched junction nucleotides: 15. CDR3 DNA sequence: TGCGCCAGCAGCCAAGTTGGATTACAGGGGGCGATCCCAGCTAATGAAAAACTGTTTTTT. Its translation is CASSQVGLQGAIPANEKLFF.

The rearrangement uses TRBV5-6 and TRBJ1-2; 9 bases agree with TRBD1. Germline V gives CDR1 SGHDT, CDR2 YYEEEE. V trimming: 2 bases; J trimming: 8 bases; junction bases outside the gene matches: 7. This CDR3 has 14 amino acids. The chain's CDR3 is CASSLRTGAAGYTF. The CDR3 DNA is TGTGCCAGCAGCTTAAGGACAGGGGCGGCCGGCTACACCTTC.

The chain has TRBV7-9 and TRBJ1-5; 7 nucleotides align to TRBD1. The junction had 3 bases not matched to a gene; V was cut back by 1 base and J by 3 bases. This CDR3 contains 15 residues. Germline loops: CDR1 SEHNR, CDR2 FQNEAQ (reference sequence). The CDR3 region is CASSLDGTVNQPQHF. The CDR3 nucleotides are TGTGCCAGCAGCTTAGACGGGACAGTCAATCAGCCCCAGCATTTT.

The CDR3 protein is CASCDGGTGNTIYF. The CDR3 nucleotides are TGTGCCAGTTGTGACGGGGGAACTGGAAACACCATATATTTT. The chain carries TRBV19 and TRBJ1-3; possibly TRBD1 for D (5 bases). The germline gives CDR1 LNHDA, CDR2 SQIVND (reference sequence). The CDR3 runs to 14 residues. Trimming took 8 bases from V and 2 from J, leaving 13 bases between them.

The chain is built from TRBV7-9 and TRBJ2-1; 7 bases match TRBD2. Germline lookup yields CDR1 SEHNR and CDR2 FQNEAQ (reference sequence). This CDR3 contains 17 residues. V was pared by 7 bases and J by 12 bases, with 24 bases of the junction left unmatched. CDR3 region: CASITQRGLYSSQGQFF. CDR3 DNA: TGTGCCAGCATCACTCAAAGGGGACTATATTCCAGTCAAGGGCAGTTCTTC.

The V and J genes are TRBV5-4 and TRBJ1-3; no clear D gene. The CDR3 consists of 15 residues. Germline-derived CDR1 and CDR2 are SGHNT and YYREEE (reference sequence). The V end was cut by 0 bases, the J end by 1 base, with 8 bases between. The CDR3 DNA reads TGTGCCAGCAGCTTGGCCGCAGGTTCTGGAAACACCATATATTTT. It yields the protein CASSLAAGSGNTIYF.

The chain employs TRBV9 and TRBJ2-2, with a possible D match to TRBD1 (6 bases). The CDR3 has 15 amino acids. V dropped 0 bases and J dropped 3 bases, with 9 bases sitting between them. Looked up from germline, CDR1 is SGDLS and CDR2 is YYNGEE. CDR3 sequence reads: CASSVEQGHTGELFF. The CDR3 coding sequence is TGTGCCAGCAGCGTAGAACAGGGTCACACCGGGGAGCTGTTTTTT.

The DNA of the CDR3 is TGTGCCAGCAGTTACTCGCAGGGCCCCTCATACGAGCAGTACGTC. It encodes CASSYSQGPSYEQYV. This chain links TRBV6-5 with TRBJ2-7, with D perhaps TRBD1 (5 bases). The CDR3 covers 15 residues. The germline gives CDR1 MNHEY, CDR2 SVGAGI. V was pared by 0 bases and J by 4 bases, with 13 bases between.

The chain carries TRBV5-6 and TRBJ1-5; D is perhaps TRBD1 (5 bases). Germline-derived CDR1 and CDR2 are SGHDT and YYEEEE. Trimming took off 0 bases at V and 5 bases at J, with 12 bases between the two ends. This CDR3 comprises 15 residues. CDR3 nucleotides: TGTGCCAGCAGCTTGGGCAGGGATTGGGATCAGCCCCAGCATTTT. The encoded protein is CASSLGRDWDQPQHF. Looking up the rest from reference TRBV5-6 and TRBJ1-5 gives the full variable domain: DAGVTQSPTHLIKTRGQQVTLRCSPKSGHDTVSWYQQALGQGPQFIFQYYEEEERQRGNFPDRFSGHQFPNYSSELNVNALLLGDSALYLCASSLGRDWDQPQHFGDGTRLSIL.

The chain joins TRBV2 to TRBJ1-1; D not resolved. Germline assignment: CDR1 SNHLY and CDR2 FYNNEI. Trimming took off 4 bases at V and 1 base at J, with 7 bases between the two ends. There are 13 residues in the CDR3. The CDR3 region has the DNA TGTGCCAGCAGTGTAAGCTCGAACACTGAAGCTTTCTTT. Translating it yields CASSVSSNTEAFF.

The J gene is TRBJ2-1, the V gene TRBV11-3, with 7 bases identical to TRBD1. This CDR3 comprises 15 residues. The germline V gene has CDR1 SGHNT and CDR2 YENEEA. Trimming at V came to 7 bases and at J to 5 bases, leaving 11 bases not matched to a gene. For the CDR3, the DNA is TGTGCCAGCACCGGAGGACAGGTAAAGGACAATGAGCAGTTCTTC. This encodes CASTGGQVKDNEQFF. The full variable domain, with the rest looked up from reference TRBV11-3 and TRBJ2-1, is EAGVVQSPRYKIIEKKQPVAFWCNPISGHNTLYWYLQNLGQGPELLIRYENEEAVDDSQLPKDRFSAERLKGVDSTLKIQPAELGDSAVYLCASTGGQVKDNEQFFGPGTRLTVL.

J is TRBJ2-3 and V is TRBV6-6, with 9 bases lining up with TRBD2. CDR1 is MNHNY and CDR2 is SVGAGI in the germline V gene (reference sequence). The CDR3 spans 15 residues. V was pared by 5 bases and J by 1 base, with 4 bases of the junction left unmatched. As DNA, the CDR3 is TGTGCCAGCAGTGGACTAGCGAAGGGCACAGATACGCAGTATTTT. Translating gives CASSGLAKGTDTQYF.

The V and J genes are TRBV5-6 and TRBJ1-2, with 7 bases aligning to TRBD1. The CDR3 is 16 residues long. Germline-derived CDR1 and CDR2 are SGHDT and YYEEEE. V was clipped by 0 bases and J by 5 bases; unmatched bases: 10. The CDR3 protein is CASSLGYRGRSYGYTF. CDR3 in DNA: TGTGCCAGCAGCTTGGGGTACAGGGGCCGCTCTTATGGCTACACCTTC.

The J gene is TRBJ1-6, the V gene TRBV19, with 8 nucleotides matching TRBD1. The germline V gene has CDR1 LNHDA and CDR2 SQIVND (reference sequence). There are 14 residues in the CDR3. J was trimmed by 8 bases and V by 7 bases; bases with no gene match: 7. CDR3 sequence: CASTTGERYSPLHF. The CDR3 coding sequence is TGTGCCAGTACGACAGGGGAAAGGTATTCACCCCTCCACTTT.

This chain uses TRBV6-1 with TRBJ1-1; 7 positions match TRBD1. The V segment lost 6 bases and the J segment 12 bases; nucleotides outside the gene matches: 10. Germline V gene data show CDR1 as MNHNS and CDR2 as SASEGT. The CDR3 consists of 12 residues. CDR3: CASSPLGQRSFF. In DNA, the CDR3 is TGTGCCAGCAGCCCTTTGGGACAGCGGTCTTTCTTT.

J is TRBJ1-2 and V is TRBV5-5; D is unclear. Trimming cost V 4 bases and J 12 bases, with 19 bases left between them. The length of the CDR3 is 13 residues. CDR1 is SGHKS, CDR2 YYEKEE, per germline (reference sequence). The CDR3 region is CASSLAGGRGDTF. The CDR3, as DNA: TGTGCCAGCAGCCTTGCCGGAGGGCGCGGTGACACCTTC.

This chain joins TRBV4-2 and TRBJ1-2; D gene uncertain. The CDR3 length is 16 residues. CDR1 is LGHNA and CDR2 is YNFKEQ in the germline V gene. The ends were cut back, 2 bases at V and 0 bases at J, with 13 bases in the middle. Written as DNA, the CDR3 is TGTGCCAGCAGCCAACCCTGGGGAGCTCCTAACTATGGCTACACCTTC. The encoded protein is CASSQPWGAPNYGYTF.

The genes are TRBV7-6 and TRBJ1-1; tentatively, D is TRBD1 (5 bases). The CDR3 runs 15 residues. Per the germline V gene, CDR1 is SGHVS and CDR2 is FNYEAQ. Deletions cut 3 bases from V and 0 bases from J, with 11 bases between. CDR3 sequence reads: CASSLGQTLNTEAFF. The CDR3 DNA is TGTGCCAGCAGCTTGGGGCAGACTTTGAACACTGAAGCTTTCTTT.

Worth noting for this clone: Other DNA sequences in this sample translate to the same CDR3. This chain links TRBV7-2 with TRBJ1-1; D might be TRBD1 (6 bases). Deletions cut 6 bases from V and 1 base from J, with 9 bases between. This CDR3 spans 13 amino acids. Germline CDR1 reads SGHTA; CDR2 reads FQGNSA. CDR3 in amino acids: CASSLQGNTEAFF. The CDR3 nucleotides read TGTGCCAGCAGTTTACAGGGGAACACTGAAGCTTTCTTT.

The gene calls are TRBV7-2 and TRBJ1-1, with D perhaps matching TRBD1 (5 bases). Looked up from germline, CDR1 is SGHTA and CDR2 is FQGNSA. Trimming pared 4 bases from V and 10 bases from J, leaving 19 bases between. This CDR3 has 14 residues. The CDR3 DNA follows: TGTGCCAGCAGCTCCTCCCCCAGGGATCATTTAGCTTTCTTT. It specifies CASSSSPRDHLAFF.

This chain connects TRBV19 to TRBJ2-3, with D maybe TRBD1 (5 bases). There are 14 residues in the CDR3. Germline V gene data show CDR1 as LNHDA and CDR2 as SQIVND (reference sequence). Trimming removed 8 bases from V and 0 bases from J, with 12 bases in between. The CDR3 DNA follows: TGTGCCAGTCGACAGTACGCTAGCACAGATACGCAGTATTTT. Amino acid sequence: CASRQYASTDTQYF.

In regard to this clone: Other DNA sequences of this sample code for an identical CDR3. This chain links TRBV5-1 with TRBJ2-3; 7 bases fit TRBD2. Germline loops: CDR1 SGHRS, CDR2 YFSETQ. V gave up 0 bases and J gave up 1 base; unmatched junction bases: 5. This CDR3 is built from 16 residues. The CDR3 here is CASSLGASGGTDTQYF. Written as DNA, the CDR3 is TGCGCCAGCAGCTTGGGGGCTAGCGGCGGCACAGATACGCAGTATTTT.

The chain combines TRBV11-1 with TRBJ2-1; 16 bases are a match to TRBD2. The length of the CDR3 is 17 residues. The germline CDR1 and CDR2 sequences are SGHAT and FQDESV (reference sequence). The trim removed 5 bases at V and 5 bases at J, leaving 6 bases unmatched. CDR3: CASSTGTSGGGHNEQFF. CDR3 in DNA: TGTGCCAGCAGCACCGGGACTAGCGGGGGGGGCCACAATGAGCAGTTCTTC.

The chain is built from TRBV10-3 and TRBJ2-3; D perhaps matches TRBD2 (6 bases). Germline loops: CDR1 ENHRY, CDR2 SYGVKD. Between the trimmed V and J ends, which lost 0 bases and 13 bases, there was a span of 14 bases. CDR3 size: 13 residues. The CDR3 DNA reads as TGTGCCATCAGTGAGTCCCAGGAGGGTGGAAAGTATTTT. Translated, it gives CAISESQEGGKYF.

V usage is TRBV7-2 and J usage is TRBJ2-1; TRBD2 is a possible D gene (5 bases). The germline V gene has CDR1 SGHTA and CDR2 FQGNSA. Between the trimmed V and J ends, which lost 4 bases and 9 bases, there was a span of 13 bases. The CDR3 is 13 residues long. The CDR3 coding sequence is TGTGCCAGCAGCTCGGACTTGACTGGTGAGCAGTTCTTC. This translates into CASSSDLTGEQFF. Supplemented by reference TRBV7-2 and TRBJ2-1, the full variable domain reads GAGVSQSPSNKVTEKGKDVELRCDPISGHTALYWYRQSLGQGLEFLIYFQGNSAPDKSGLPSDRFSAERTGGSVSTLTIQRTQQEDSAVYLCASSSDLTGEQFFGPGTRLTVL.

The chain is built from TRBV6-5 and TRBJ1-5; possibly TRBD1 for D (5 bases). CDR1 MNHEY and CDR2 SVGAGI come from the germline V gene. The ends were cut back, 6 bases at V and 1 base at J, with 13 bases in the middle. This CDR3 comprises 15 residues. CDR3 amino acids: CASRPGGTSNQPQHF. The CDR3 coding sequence is TGTGCCAGCAGGCCGGGGGGTACGAGCAATCAGCCCCAGCATTTT.

This chain uses TRBV18 with TRBJ1-1; D unresolved. The CDR3 contains 14 residues. The germline CDR1 and CDR2 sequences are KGHSH and LQKENI. V was shortened by 3 bases and J by 0 bases, with 8 bases between the two germline ends. The CDR3 here is CASSPGVVNTEAFF. CDR3 nucleotide sequence: TGTGCCAGCTCACCTGGAGTGGTGAACACTGAAGCTTTCTTT.